The source of this T cell receptor (beta chain) is a study of blood T cell repertoires in COVID-19. About the research overall: The cDNA or gDNA used as material had been derived from T cells, B-cell-depleted T cells, or PBMCs.

Germline V gene sequence: CDR1 SGHTA, CDR2 FQGNSA. V trimming: 7 bases; J trimming: 4 bases; junction bases outside the gene matches: 6. The CDR3 extends over 13 amino acids. Using immunoSEQ multiplex PCR, the repertoire was profiled, and TCRdb retains in-frame clones only, with some absent. This repertoire shows a few hundred thousand clones, about 87% found once; its top ten account for about 5.2%. The origin of this receptor is a woman aged 55-75 years with COVID-19, enrolled during active disease. The gene calls are TRBV7-2 and TRBJ1-2, with TRBD1 identical over 7 bases. Source material: peripheral blood. CDR3 sequence (DNA): TGTGCCAGCAACCGACAGGGTGGCTATGGCTACACCTTC. Its protein product is CASNRQGGYGYTF. Together with reference TRBV7-2 and TRBJ1-2, the CDR3 gives the full variable domain: GAGVSQSPSNKVTEKGKDVELRCDPISGHTALYWYRQSLGQGLEFLIYFQGNSAPDKSGLPSDRFSAERTGGSVSTLTIQRTQQEDSAVYLCASNRQGGYGYTFGSGTRLTVV.